In its sample, the clone carrying this TCR beta chain was seen a few times. This entry comes from a study of Graves' ophthalmopathy and Graves' hyperthyroidism. Amplification of TCR beta CDR3 regions used RNA transcripts. HTBI-primed first-round RT-PCR preceded second-round multiplex PCR. One entry per CDR3 protein, called by TCRdb with MiXCR from the multiplex PCR reads. The sample has around 670,000 distinct CDR3 sequences; roughly 40% are singletons. Every ophthalmopathy donor presented moderate-to-severe activity, CAS ≥3, NOSPECS ≥4 and duration under 3 months. Other autoimmune diseases, uncontrolled infections, pregnancy or lactation excluded patients from enrollment. Orbital computed tomography, together with clinical symptoms, serum thyroxine, TRAb and thyroid ultrasound, was used for diagnosis. V was shortened by 3 bases and J by 1 base, with 12 bases between the two germline ends. CDR1 is SEHNR, CDR2 FQNEAQ, per germline (reference sequence). The CDR3 consists of 15 residues.

The source of this sequence is an adult man with Graves' ophthalmopathy. Input material: peripheral blood. The V and J genes are TRBV7-9 and TRBJ1-1; weak D call: TRBD1 (5 bases). This CDR3 is CASSLVGGENTEAFF. The CDR3 nucleotides are TGTGCCAGCAGCTTGGTGGGAGGGGAGAACACTGAAGCTTTCTTT.